Here is one T cell receptor (beta chain) with its context. This sample is part of a study of blood T cell repertoires in COVID-19. Across the study: PBMCs, B-cell-depleted T cells, or T cells provided the cDNA or gDNA that made up the material.

The protocol was immunoSEQ multiplex PCR, while the TCRdb copy is restricted to in-frame clones and leaves out a portion. The sample has some 270,000 clones, approximately 85% seen once. Deletions cut 8 bases from V and 7 bases from J, with 18 bases between. Germline loops: CDR1 SNHLY, CDR2 FYNNEI. CDR3 length: 14 residues. The clonotype comes from an elderly woman with COVID-19, enrolled during active disease. Material: peripheral blood. The chain uses TRBV2 and TRBJ1-5, with D hard to call. CDR3 in DNA: TGTGCCAGCCCGAGGGAGGGAGGTTGGCAGCCCCAGCATTTT. This codes for CASPREGGWQPQHF.